This T cell receptor beta chain was sequenced during a study of response to subunit inactivated influenza vaccine. The CDR3 extends over 13 amino acids. V lost 11 bases and J lost 9; bases outside the gene matches: 13. Germline-derived CDR1 and CDR2 are MDHEN and SYDVKM. TCRdb processed the RT-PCR reads anew with MiXCR; each CDR3 protein has one entry. Here the sample spans fewer than 700,000 distinct CDR3 sequences, 10% to 15% being singletons. The V and J genes are TRBV28 and TRBJ2-3; 8 nucleotides match TRBD2. The sequence came from a man aged 50 to 60 who received an inactivated influenza vaccine. Sequencing was performed on PBMCs from blood, taken 35 to 45 days after vaccination. DNA of the CDR3: TGTGCCTCCGGGGGGGGCCCCCGTGGGACGCAGTATTTT. It is translated as CASGGGPRGTQYF.